Listed below are T cell receptor beta chains from one sample, sequenced in a study of T cells in Graves' hyperthyroidism and ophthalmopathy. TCRdb analysed the multiplex PCR reads with MiXCR anew, one entry per CDR3 protein. There are a few hundred thousand distinct CDR3 sequences in the sample; roughly 16% occur only once, and 25% to 35% lies in the top ten. Sequencing used blood. The source is a woman aged 25 to 39 with Graves' ophthalmopathy. Each CDR3 is given with its conserved first and last residue. D genes are given only for firm matches. The size entry is marked missing in some rows and otherwise reads once, few, many or a size class.

d_gene,v_gene,j_gene,abundance,CDR3aa,CDR3nt
.,TRBV20-1,TRBJ2-7,many,CSARGQVFRSYEQYF,TGCAGTGCTAGGGGGCAGGTCTTCCGCTCCTACGAGCAGTACTTC
.,TRBV15,TRBJ2-1,.,CATSRVRGSHNEQFF,TGTGCCACCAGCAGAGTCAGGGGTTCCCACAATGAGCAGTTCTTC
.,TRBV11-2,TRBJ2-5,many,CASSPTGANQETQYF,TGTGCCAGCAGCCCCACTGGAGCGAACCAAGAGACCCAGTACTTC
TRBD2,TRBV2,TRBJ2-1,few,CASSGGTSGSHEQFF,TGTGCCAGCAGTGGCGGGACTAGCGGGAGCCATGAGCAGTTCTTC
.,TRBV5-1,TRBJ2-7,many,CASSSQGPKHEQYF,TGCGCCAGCAGCTCCCAGGGACCCAAGCACGAGCAGTACTTC
.,TRBV24-1,TRBJ2-7,many,CATSDIGQPYEQYF,TGTGCCACCAGTGATATAGGACAGCCCTACGAGCAGTACTTC
.,TRBV9,TRBJ2-3,many,CASSSSGSWSTDTQYF,TGTGCCAGCAGCTCCTCGGGATCGTGGAGCACAGATACGCAGTATTTT
TRBD2,TRBV20-1,TRBJ2-7,.,CSAGGGQYF,TGCAGTGCCGGCGGGGGGCAGTACTTC
.,TRBV20-1,TRBJ1-6,.,CSASTLGRLNSPLHF,TGCAGTGCTAGCACCCTGGGACGGTTGAATTCACCCCTCCACTTT
.,TRBV11-2,TRBJ1-1,many,CASSKGREFLYTEAFF,TGTGCCAGCAGCAAAGGGAGGGAATTTTTGTACACTGAAGCTTTCTTT
.,TRBV11-2,TRBJ2-1,many,CASSRGYYNEQFF,TGTGCCAGCAGCAGGGGATACTACAATGAGCAGTTCTTC
TRBD2,TRBV4-2,TRBJ2-1,.,CASSLQRENRDEQFF,TGTGCCAGCAGCTTACAGCGGGAGAATAGGGATGAGCAGTTCTTC
TRBD1,TRBV7-2,TRBJ1-5,many,CASSRGQHQPQHF,TGTGCCAGCAGCCGGGGACAGCATCAGCCCCAGCATTTT
.,TRBV10-1,TRBJ1-1,.,CASSDSPANTEAFF,TGCGCCAGCAGTGATAGTCCCGCGAACACTGAAGCTTTCTTT
TRBD1,TRBV28,TRBJ2-7,once,CASSPGQGVINEQYF,TGTGCCAGCAGTCCGGGACAGGGGGTAATCAACGAGCAGTACTTC
.,TRBV10-3,TRBJ1-5,.,CAISESGRGVDQPQHF,TGTGCCATCAGTGAGTCAGGACGGGGGGTTGATCAGCCCCAGCATTTT
.,TRBV30,TRBJ2-7,many,CAWSPYNDEQYF,TGTGCCTGGAGTCCCTATAACGACGAGCAGTACTTC
.,TRBV4-1,TRBJ2-3,many,CASSQVQGSDTQYF,TGCGCCAGCAGCCAAGTACAGGGTTCAGATACGCAGTATTTT
.,TRBV10-3,TRBJ1-5,few,CAISEGVGGGDQPQHF,TGTGCCATCAGTGAGGGGGTTGGGGGAGGGGATCAGCCCCAGCATTTT
.,TRBV18,TRBJ1-1,many,CASSPLEGPNTEAFF,TGTGCCAGCTCACCACTGGAGGGGCCGAACACTGAAGCTTTCTTT
.,TRBV5-1,TRBJ2-1,many,CASRVGQNNEQFF,TGCGCCAGCAGGGTCGGGCAGAACAATGAGCAGTTCTTC
.,TRBV20-1,TRBJ1-4,many,CSARKPATNEKLFF,TGCAGTGCTAGAAAGCCGGCAACTAATGAAAAACTGTTTTTT
TRBD2,TRBV28,TRBJ2-2,many,CASSLLGLAEPNTGELFF,TGTGCCAGCAGTCTTTTGGGACTAGCGGAGCCGAACACCGGGGAGCTGTTTTTT
TRBD1,TRBV20-1,TRBJ2-7,few,CSARDLQGDSYEQYF,TGCAGTGCTAGAGATTTACAGGGGGATTCATACGAGCAGTACTTC
TRBD1,TRBV28,TRBJ1-1,many,CAGQPTGENTEAFF,TGTGCCGGGCAACCGACAGGGGAAAACACTGAAGCTTTCTTT
.,TRBV28,TRBJ2-1,many,CASSSYTLTTTISNEQFF,TGTGCCAGCAGTTCCTATACACTGACTACTACTATATCCAATGAGCAGTTCTTC
.,TRBV15,TRBJ1-3,.,CATSREGNPGNTIYF,TGTGCCACCAGCAGAGAGGGGAACCCTGGAAACACCATATATTTT
.,TRBV19,TRBJ2-1,.,CASSISGITYNEQFF,TGTGCCAGTAGTATAAGCGGCATCACCTACAATGAGCAGTTCTTC
.,TRBV27,TRBJ2-5,.,CASSLLDQETQYF,TGTGCCAGCAGTTTACTGGACCAAGAGACCCAGTACTTC
TRBD2,TRBV28,TRBJ2-7,many,CASSSGAGEEQYF,TGTGCCAGCAGTTCCGGCGCGGGAGAAGAGCAGTACTTC
.,TRBV5-1,TRBJ2-5,.,CASSLAPPKETQYF,TGTGCCAGCAGCTTGGCTCCGCCGAAAGAGACCCAGTACTTC
TRBD2,TRBV20-1,TRBJ2-1,few,CSARAQLTSGSALSYNEQFF,TGCAGTGCTAGAGCGCAACTAACTAGCGGGAGTGCTCTCTCCTACAATGAGCAGTTCTTC